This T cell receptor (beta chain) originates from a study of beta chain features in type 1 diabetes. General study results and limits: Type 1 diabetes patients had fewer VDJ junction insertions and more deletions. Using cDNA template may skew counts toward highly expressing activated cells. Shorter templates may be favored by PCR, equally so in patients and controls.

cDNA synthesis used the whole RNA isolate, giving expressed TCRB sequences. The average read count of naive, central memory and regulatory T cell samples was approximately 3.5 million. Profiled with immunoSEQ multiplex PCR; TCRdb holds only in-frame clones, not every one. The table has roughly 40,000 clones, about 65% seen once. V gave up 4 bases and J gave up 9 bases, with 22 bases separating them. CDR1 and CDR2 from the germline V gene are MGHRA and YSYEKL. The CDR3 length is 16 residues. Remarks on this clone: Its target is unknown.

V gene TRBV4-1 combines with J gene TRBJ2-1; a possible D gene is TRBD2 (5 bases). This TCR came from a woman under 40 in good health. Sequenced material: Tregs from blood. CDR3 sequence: CASSRELSGVLSEQFF. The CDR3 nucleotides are TGCGCCAGCAGCCGAGAACTAAGCGGTGTCCTCAGTGAGCAGTTCTTC.